These 6 T cell receptor beta chains share one sample of origin, sequenced in a study of blood T cell repertoires in COVID-19 (dated by TCRdb to about 2020). Library generation was performed with the immunoSEQ multiplex PCR assay. In TCRdb, the immuneACCESS table is reduced to in-frame sequences with V and J assigned. These tables do not hold every clone; where another copy was compared, an unresolved V gene accounts for under half, and the others remain unexplained. The sample data list over 250,000 clones, and 87% of these were observed just once. About 8.9% of the sample lies in the top ten. The material sequenced was PBMCs or T cells enriched from blood (not recorded which). The source of these receptors is a woman under 30 who had recovered from COVID-19.

This chain joins TRBV4-2 and TRBJ2-3; 16 bases line up with TRBD2. The CDR3 has 18 residues. Germline V gives CDR1 LGHNA, CDR2 YNFKEQ. The ends lost 7 bases at V and 5 bases at J; junction bases unmatched: 12. The DNA of the CDR3 is TGTGCCAGCAACAAGGGACTAGCGGGAGGGCCGAGTGTAGATACGCAGTATTTT. This encodes CASNKGLAGGPSVDTQYF.

V gene TRBV5-3 combines with J gene TRBJ1-2, with D unresolved. TRBV5-3 is given ORF status, its function remaining uncertain. Trimming removed 4 bases from V and 6 bases from J, with 16 bases in between. The CDR3 is 14 residues long. The CDR3 reads CARSPRAGCNGYTF. In nucleotides, the CDR3 is TGTGCCAGAAGCCCGAGGGCCGGATGTAATGGCTACACCTTC.

The chain has TRBV4-1 and TRBJ1-1; 9 nucleotides line up with TRBD1. This CDR3 comprises 15 residues. Germline loops: CDR1 MGHRA, CDR2 YSYEKL. V was pared by 3 bases and J by 1 base, with 3 bases of the junction left unmatched. CDR3 sequence (DNA): TGCGCCAGCAGCCACGCGGGACAGGGGAACACTGAAGCTTTCTTT. It encodes CASSHAGQGNTEAFF.

This sequence joins TRBV7-6 and TRBJ2-7, with 11 positions matching TRBD2. This CDR3 has 15 residues. Germline values: CDR1 SGHVS, CDR2 FNYEAQ. Germline trimming cut 5 bases from V and 4 bases from J; bases unmatched to any gene: 7. CDR3 nucleotide sequence: TGTGCCAGCAGCCGCCGGACTAGCGGGTTATACGAGCAGTACTTC. Translation: CASSRRTSGLYEQYF.

The chain joins TRBV2 to TRBJ1-2; D ambiguous. Trimming stripped 6 bases from V and 4 bases from J, with 18 bases between. The germline CDR1 and CDR2 sequences are SNHLY and FYNNEI. The CDR3 extends over 15 amino acids. The CDR3 reads CASSGPLRGPYGYTF. The CDR3 DNA sequence: TGTGCCAGCAGCGGCCCCTTACGGGGTCCCTATGGCTACACCTTC.

The V call is TRBV19, the J call TRBJ2-1; possibly TRBD2 for D (6 bases). Germline CDR1 is LNHDA and CDR2 is SQIVND (reference sequence). Trimming left V 2 bases short and J 6 bases short, with 14 bases between. The CDR3 consists of 15 residues. The CDR3 nucleotides read TGTGCCAGTAGTATAAGTGCGGGAACTGTCAATGAGCAGTTCTTC. This translates into CASSISAGTVNEQFF.